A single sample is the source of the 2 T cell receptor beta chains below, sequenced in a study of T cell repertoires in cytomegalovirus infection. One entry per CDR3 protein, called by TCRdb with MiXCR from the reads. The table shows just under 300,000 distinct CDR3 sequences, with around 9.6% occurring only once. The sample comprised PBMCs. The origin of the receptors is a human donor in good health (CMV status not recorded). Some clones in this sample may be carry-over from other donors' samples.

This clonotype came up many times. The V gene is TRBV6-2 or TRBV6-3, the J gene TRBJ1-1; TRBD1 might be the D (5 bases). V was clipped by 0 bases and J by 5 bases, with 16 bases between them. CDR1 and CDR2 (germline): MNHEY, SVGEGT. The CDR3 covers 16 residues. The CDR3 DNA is TGTGCCAGCAGTTACTCGAGCCAGGGAGGAAGGACTGAAGCTTTCTTT. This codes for CASSYSSQGGRTEAFF.

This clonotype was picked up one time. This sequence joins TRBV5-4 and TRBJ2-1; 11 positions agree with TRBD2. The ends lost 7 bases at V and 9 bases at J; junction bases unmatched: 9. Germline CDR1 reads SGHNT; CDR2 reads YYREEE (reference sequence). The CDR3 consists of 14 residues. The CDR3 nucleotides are TGTGCCAGCGGTAGCGGGGGGGCCATACTTGAGCAGTTCTTC. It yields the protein CASGSGGAILEQFF.